The 19 T cell receptor beta chains below were found in one sample sequenced in a study of regulatory T cells in long-lasting Graves disease (dated by TCRdb to the early 2020s). The library was generated by multiplex PCR. Sequenced using an Illumina HiSeq 4000. To build TCR beta libraries, CDR3 regions were amplified by Arm-PCR using iRepertoire HTBI primers. TCRdb applied fastp at Q25 and MiXCR to the public reads, then kept only in-frame beta chains. For every CDR3 protein sequence, its rows merge into one entry that carries the most common genes and DNA. Counted in this sample were hundreds of thousands of distinct CDR3 sequences; 12% of them appeared once. Roughly 8.2% of the sample belongs to the ten largest clones. The time point label, as the study defines it: newly diagnosed GD, antithyroid drugs for less than 3 months. For both TCR sequencing and RNA sequencing, RNA was extracted from PBMCs using TRIzol.

These same records also appear under a second study, on T cells in Graves' hyperthyroidism and ophthalmopathy.

The input for sequencing was peripheral blood mononuclear cells (PBMCs), taken at new diagnosis, from a patient treated with antithyroid drugs. These receptors were obtained from a woman in her twenties or thirties with Graves disease. Donor details come from another sample of the same person, matched by shared clones.

This clonotype was counted many times. J is TRBJ2-4 and V is TRBV27, with a possible D match to TRBD1 (5 bases). Trimming left V 0 bases short and J 1 base short, with 19 bases between. Germline V CDR1 and CDR2: MNHEY, SMNVEV (reference sequence). This CDR3 has 19 residues. The CDR3 protein is CASSLSGSLGLEAKNIQYF. The CDR3 DNA reads TGTGCCAGCAGTTTATCCGGCTCGTTGGGGCTGGAGGCCAAAAACATTCAGTACTTC.

In this sample, this clonotype turned up many times. The chain uses TRBV6-1 and TRBJ2-5; D is possibly TRBD1 or TRBD2 (5 bases each). Trimming removed 11 bases from V and 6 bases from J, with 19 bases in between. The CDR3 totals 13 residues. CDR1 and CDR2 from the germline V gene are MNHNS and SASEGT. CDR3 sequence: CAGSGATLQTQYF. The DNA of the CDR3 is TGTGCCGGGTCCGGGGCCACTTTACAGACCCAGTACTTC.

The chain is built from TRBV3-1 and TRBJ2-2; D is possibly TRBD2 (5 bases). Per the germline V gene, CDR1 is LGHDT and CDR2 is YNNKEL (reference sequence). The CDR3 is 15 amino acids. The V end lost 3 bases, the J end lost 4 bases, and 12 bases lay between the germline ends. CDR3 sequence (DNA): TGTGCCAGCAGCCACACGGGGAGTCCCACCGGGGAGCTGTTTTTT. It is translated as CASSHTGSPTGELFF.

This clonotype was picked up many times. V gene TRBV7-2 combines with J gene TRBJ2-7; D not certain. This CDR3 comprises 13 residues. CDR1 and CDR2 from the germline V gene are SGHTA and FQGNSA. V was trimmed by 1 base and J by 4 bases, leaving 8 bases between them. This CDR3 reads CASSLEAEYEQYF. The DNA for the CDR3 is TGTGCCAGCAGCTTAGAGGCCGAGTACGAGCAGTACTTC.

In this sample, this clonotype turned up many times. This rearrangement joins TRBV5-6 to TRBJ2-7; D unclear. The germline gives CDR1 SGHDT, CDR2 YYEEEE. This CDR3 region has 11 residues. V lost 4 bases, J lost 4 bases, and 6 bases lay in between. This CDR3 reads CASSADYEQYF. For the CDR3, the DNA is TGTGCCAGCAGCGCCGATTACGAGCAGTACTTC.

This sequence joins TRBV20-1 and TRBJ2-1, with D maybe TRBD2 (5 bases). V was trimmed by 0 bases and J by 12 bases, leaving 12 bases between them. Per germline, CDR1 DFQATT and CDR2 SNEGSKA (reference sequence). The length of the CDR3 is 12 residues. CDR3 loop: CSAREASRLQFF. The DNA of the CDR3 is TGCAGTGCTAGAGAGGCTAGCCGGCTGCAGTTCTTC.

This clonotype was seen repeatedly, ten times or more. This rearrangement joins TRBV7-2 to TRBJ2-5; D gene ambiguous. Germline V lookup: CDR1 SGHTA, CDR2 FQGNSA. The CDR3 length is 14 residues. Trimming stripped 4 bases from V and 2 bases from J, with 11 bases between. This CDR3 reads CASSWVRGQETQYF. CDR3 bases: TGTGCCAGCAGCTGGGTTCGCGGACAAGAGACCCAGTACTTC. Full variable domain (outside the CDR3, taken from reference TRBV7-2 and TRBJ2-5): GAGVSQSPSNKVTEKGKDVELRCDPISGHTALYWYRQSLGQGLEFLIYFQGNSAPDKSGLPSDRFSAERTGGSVSTLTIQRTQQEDSAVYLCASSWVRGQETQYFGPGTRLLVL.

The table lists this clonotype with a few counts. A much larger clone differs by one base, so this may be a read error. The chain is built from TRBV2 and TRBJ2-2; the D is unclear. In germline, CDR1 is SNHLY, CDR2 FYNNEI. The CDR3 is 12 amino acids. The ends were cut back, 6 bases at V and 5 bases at J, with 7 bases in the middle. The CDR3 region has the DNA TGTGCCAGCAGAGGATTGACCGGGGAGCTGTTTTTT. Translated: CASRGLTGELFF.

This clonotype was picked up many times. J is TRBJ1-1 and V is TRBV20-1; possible D gene TRBD1, 5 bases. The CDR3 is 14 amino acids. V lost 0 bases and J 6 bases, leaving 14 bases between the germline ends. Germline V gene lookup returns CDR1 DFQATT and CDR2 SNEGSKA (reference sequence). CDR3 region: CSARDRRGSAEAFF. DNA of the CDR3: TGCAGTGCTAGAGACCGCCGGGGCAGCGCTGAAGCTTTCTTT.

The chain uses TRBV4-1 and TRBJ2-2, with a weak D call TRBD1 (6 bases). Germline V CDR1 and CDR2: MGHRA, YSYEKL. This CDR3 is 15 amino acids long. Trimming took off 3 bases at V and 7 bases at J, with 15 bases between the two ends. CDR3 DNA: TGCGCCAGCAGCCAGAGAACAGGGACCAACGGGGAGCTGTTTTTT. This sequence encodes CASSQRTGTNGELFF.

As regards this clonotype: Its ends do not fully match the called genes, so a read error is possible. The chain carries TRBV30 and TRBJ1-1; possibly TRBD1 for D (6 bases). CDR1 is GTSNPN, CDR2 SVGIG, per germline (reference sequence). The CDR3 is made up of 13 amino acids. As DNA, the CDR3 is TGTGCCAGGGGCCTCCGCGGGGGCACTGGAGCTTTCTTT. Protein sequence: CARGLRGGTGAFF.

This clonotype has a handful of counts. Here the CDR3 reads CASSFLRFLAEAFPDTQYF. CDR3 nucleotide sequence: TGTGCCAGCAGTTTCTTGAGGTTCCTAGCGGAAGCGTTCCCAGATACGCAGTATTTT. This chain connects TRBV12-3 or TRBV12-4 to TRBJ2-3; 7 nucleotides agree with TRBD2. V dropped 3 bases and J dropped 4; count of bases not matched to a gene: 19. CDR3 length equals 19 residues.

The rearrangement joins TRBV5-1 to TRBJ2-1, with TRBD2 matching 7 bases. Per germline, CDR1 SGHRS and CDR2 YFSETQ. V shed 4 bases and J 3 bases; nucleotides not matched to a gene: 7. CDR3 size: 15 residues. The CDR3 nucleotides read TGCGCCAGCAGCCCCCTAGCGGAGAGCTACAATGAGCAGTTCTTC. Translated: CASSPLAESYNEQFF.

This clonotype was seen a few times. The V call is TRBV18, the J call TRBJ2-1, with TRBD2 as a possible D gene (6 bases). The CDR3 consists of 16 residues. Between the trimmed V and J ends, which lost 7 bases and 0 bases, there was a span of 16 bases. The germline V gene has CDR1 KGHSH and CDR2 LQKENI. The chain's CDR3 is CASWKVSGSSYNEQFF. DNA of the CDR3: TGTGCCAGCTGGAAAGTTAGCGGTAGCTCCTACAATGAGCAGTTCTTC.

This clonotype has a count of ten or more. This chain connects TRBV11-2 to TRBJ2-7, with D tentatively TRBD1 (5 bases). The CDR3 loop spans 15 amino acids. Germline V gene data show CDR1 as SGHAT and CDR2 as FQNNGV. V was cut by 3 bases and J by 2 bases, with 14 bases left in between. CDR3 amino acids: CASSLYSDSTYEQYF. The DNA for the CDR3 is TGTGCCAGCAGCTTGTATTCAGACAGTACCTACGAGCAGTACTTC.

On this clonotype itself: This may come from a read error, since a much larger clone is one base off. The V call is TRBV6-5, the J call TRBJ1-2; TRBD1 aligns across 10 bases. The CDR3 is made up of 15 amino acids. Germline V gene lookup returns CDR1 MNHEY and CDR2 SVGAGI. The J segment lost 6 bases and the V segment lost 5 bases, leaving 9 bases of the junction unmatched. CDR3 residues: CASSDWDRGRDGYTF. As DNA, the CDR3 is TGTGCCAGCAGTGACTGGGACAGGGGAAGGGATGGCTACACCTTC.

With regard to this clonotype: A read error is possible here, since a much larger clone lies one base away. This chain uses TRBV19 with TRBJ1-4; perhaps TRBD1 as D (5 bases). This CDR3 contains 18 residues. Germline CDR1 and CDR2: LNHDA and SQIVND (reference sequence). This chain's CDR3 is CAGSLPGRYGWGNEKLFF. CDR3 DNA: TGTGCCGGTAGTCTTCCAGGGAGGTACGGCTGGGGTAATGAAAAACTGTTTTTT.

Ten or more counts support this clonotype. This sequence joins TRBV15 and TRBJ1-2; 9 positions agree with TRBD1. The CDR3 has 15 residues. After removal of 2 bases from V and 3 bases from J, the junction contained 4 bases not matched to a gene. CDR1 is LNHNV and CDR2 is YYDKDF in the germline V gene (reference sequence). CDR3 residues: CATSRTRDRDYGYTF. CDR3 nucleotides: TGTGCCACCAGCAGAACGAGGGACAGGGACTATGGCTACACCTTC.

The genes are TRBV18 and TRBJ2-3; TRBD2 might be the D (7 bases). Germline V gives CDR1 KGHSH, CDR2 LQKENI. The CDR3 totals 15 residues. Trimming removed 4 bases at V and 4 bases at J, with 15 bases between. The CDR3 coding sequence is TGTGCCAGCTCACGAGACGCGGGGGCGGCAGATACGCAGTATTTT. Translated: CASSRDAGAADTQYF.